These 15 T cell receptor beta chains were sequenced from one sample in a study of blood T cell repertoires in COVID-19. This table comes from immunoSEQ multiplex PCR, and its TCRdb copy is limited to in-frame clones, with some not included. This table has roughly 270,000 clones, 65% to 90% appearing once. Sample: peripheral blood. The receptor set was obtained from a man aged 50-59 years with active or convalescent COVID-19.

This chain links TRBV5-5 with TRBJ1-1; the D is unclear. This CDR3 has 11 amino acids. The V gene lost 1 base and the J gene lost 8 bases, with 6 bases spanning the gap. CDR1 and CDR2 from the germline V gene are SGHKS and YYEKEE (reference sequence). The CDR3 here is CASSLLEEAFF. CDR3 nucleotides: TGTGCCAGCAGCTTGTTGGAGGAAGCTTTCTTT.

This clone appeared a few times. The gene calls are TRBV7-9 and TRBJ1-3; D not resolved. The CDR3 is 15 amino acids. V was shortened by 5 bases and J by 0 bases, with 11 bases between the two germline ends. CDR1 is SEHNR, CDR2 FQNEAQ, per germline (reference sequence). The CDR3 loop reads CASSRGRISGNTIYF. Written as DNA, the CDR3 is TGTGCCAGCAGCCGGGGTAGAATCTCTGGAAACACCATATATTTT. Variable domain in full (rest from reference TRBV7-9 and TRBJ1-3): DTGVSQNPRHKITKRGQNVTFRCDPISEHNRLYWYRQTLGQGPEFLTYFQNEAQLEKSRLLSDRFSAERPKGSFSTLEIQRTEQGDSAMYLCASSRGRISGNTIYFGEGSWLTVV.

The V call is TRBV19, the J call TRBJ1-6; 7 nucleotides line up with TRBD1. Germline trimming cut 6 bases from V and 7 bases from J; bases unmatched to any gene: 6. CDR1 and CDR2 from the germline V gene are LNHDA and SQIVND (reference sequence). This CDR3 contains 14 residues. The CDR3 nucleotides read TGTGCCAGTAGCATGGGACAGCGCAATTCACCCCTCCACTTT. This encodes CASSMGQRNSPLHF.

The chain carries TRBV5-6 and TRBJ1-6; 7 bases match TRBD1. This CDR3 has 13 residues. CDR1 is SGHDT and CDR2 is YYEEEE in the germline V gene. Unmatched junction bases numbered 1, after V lost 5 bases and J lost 5 bases. CDR3 DNA: TGTGCCAGCAGGGGACAGCATAATTCACCCCTCCACTTT. The encoded protein is CASRGQHNSPLHF.

The rearrangement uses TRBV11-2 and TRBJ2-5; no clear D. Germline V gene sequence: CDR1 SGHAT, CDR2 FQNNGV. Trimming cost V 4 bases and J 5 bases, with 11 bases left between them. This CDR3 contains 13 residues. The CDR3, as DNA: TGTGCCAGCAGCTCCAGAGGCGGCGAGACCCAGTACTTC. Protein sequence: CASSSRGGETQYF.

The CDR3 protein is CASSLATGDYEQYF. The CDR3 DNA reads as TGTGCCAGCAGCTTAGCGACAGGGGACTACGAGCAGTACTTC. This chain connects TRBV11-2 to TRBJ2-7, with TRBD1 identical over 8 bases. CDR1 is SGHAT and CDR2 is FQNNGV in the germline V gene. The CDR3 has 14 residues. The trim removed 1 base at V and 3 bases at J, leaving 2 bases unmatched.

The chain carries TRBV7-9 and TRBJ1-2; 8 bases are shared with TRBD1. This CDR3 contains 13 residues. V trimming: 1 base; J trimming: 7 bases; junction bases outside the gene matches: 2. CDR1 SEHNR and CDR2 FQNEAQ come from the germline V gene (reference sequence). CDR3 in DNA: TGTGCCAGCAGCTTAGGTCAGGGGGCTGGCTACACCTTC. Protein sequence: CASSLGQGAGYTF.

The CDR3 bases are TGTGCCAGCGGACTACCGGGACTAGCATCCGAGCAGTACTTC. This encodes CASGLPGLASEQYF. This chain connects TRBV28 to TRBJ2-7; 9 bases agree with TRBD2. The V segment lost 8 bases and the J segment 6 bases; nucleotides outside the gene matches: 11. This CDR3 is 14 amino acids long. The germline gives CDR1 MDHEN, CDR2 SYDVKM.

The sample holds one count of this clone. The V gene is TRBV29-1, the J gene TRBJ1-1, with a weak D call TRBD1 (6 bases). This CDR3 has 12 residues. Trimming removed 6 bases from V and 4 bases from J, with 12 bases in between. Germline V gene sequence: CDR1 SQVTM, CDR2 ANQGSEA. In nucleotides, the CDR3 is TGCAGCGTCGCCCGAGGGGGCACTGAAGCTTTCTTT. Translation gives CSVARGGTEAFF.

This clone was observed a few times. The DNA of the CDR3 is TGCGCCAGCAGCTCCCAGGGGGTTGGCGAGCAGTACTTC. Residues: CASSSQGVGEQYF. The rearrangement uses TRBV5-1 and TRBJ2-7, with 7 bases lining up with TRBD1. Per germline, CDR1 SGHRS and CDR2 YFSETQ. The CDR3 is made up of 13 amino acids. Unmatched junction bases numbered 6, after V lost 3 bases and J lost 6 bases.

The V call is TRBV5-1, the J call TRBJ2-2, with 10 bases lining up with TRBD2. The ends lost 2 bases at V and 6 bases at J; junction bases unmatched: 4. The V gene's germline CDR1 is SGHRS and CDR2 YFSETQ. CDR3 length: 15 amino acids. Here the CDR3 reads CASSFLAGVAGELFF. CDR3 sequence (DNA): TGCGCCAGCAGCTTCCTAGCGGGAGTCGCCGGGGAGCTGTTTTTT. Drawing the rest from reference TRBV5-1 and TRBJ2-2, the complete variable domain is KAGVTQTPRYLIKTRGQQVTLSCSPISGHRSVSWYQQTPGQGLQFLFEYFSETQRNKGNFPGRFSGRQFSNSRSEMNVSTLELGDSALYLCASSFLAGVAGELFFGEGSRLTVL.

This chain joins TRBV5-5 and TRBJ2-7, with 7 positions matching TRBD2. V lost 2 bases, J lost 5 bases, and 13 bases stayed unmatched. This CDR3 has 16 amino acids. The germline gives CDR1 SGHKS, CDR2 YYEKEE (reference sequence). CDR3 in amino acids: CASSFAGWGGMDEQYF. The CDR3 DNA reads TGTGCCAGCAGCTTCGCGGGGTGGGGAGGGATGGACGAGCAGTACTTC.

V usage is TRBV13 and J usage is TRBJ1-1; 7 bases align to TRBD1. This CDR3 comprises 13 residues. Germline V gene lookup returns CDR1 PRHDT and CDR2 FYEKMQ (reference sequence). The junction had 5 bases not matched to a gene; V was cut back by 5 bases and J by 5 bases. The CDR3 loop reads CASSPDRVTEAFF. CDR3 DNA: TGTGCCAGCAGCCCCGACAGGGTAACTGAAGCTTTCTTT.

The genes are TRBV7-8 and TRBJ1-1; TRBD1 aligns across 8 bases. With V trimmed by 8 bases and J by 2 bases, 13 bases remained unmatched. Per germline, CDR1 SGHVS and CDR2 FQNEAQ. The CDR3 is made up of 16 amino acids. The DNA of the CDR3 is TGTGCCAGCTCCTCCTGGAGCGGACAGGGCAACACTGAAGCTTTCTTT. Translated: CASSSWSGQGNTEAFF.

This chain connects TRBV5-1 to TRBJ2-5; 7 nucleotides line up with TRBD1. The V gene end was trimmed by 4 bases and the J gene end by 6 bases; junction bases not matched to a gene: 12. The CDR3 sequence is 15 residues long. Looked up from germline, CDR1 is SGHRS and CDR2 is YFSETQ. This chain's CDR3 is CASSKGGAGNKTQYF. CDR3 DNA sequence: TGCGCCAGCAGCAAAGGGGGCGCCGGAAACAAGACCCAGTACTTC.